This TCR beta chain was identified during a study of T cell repertoires in cytomegalovirus infection. TCRdb reprocessed the reads via MiXCR and lists one record per CDR3 protein. The table has around 300,000 distinct CDR3 sequences, approximately 9.5% seen once; the top ten hold around 4%. The ends were cut back, 0 bases at V and 7 bases at J, with 7 bases in the middle. Germline lookup yields CDR1 MGHRA and CDR2 YSYEKL. CDR3 size: 13 residues. V is TRBV4-1 and J is TRBJ1-5; D gene unclear. Sequencing used PBMCs. The source of this sequence is a human donor in good health (CMV status not recorded). Some clones in this sample may be carry-over from other donors' samples. The CDR3 sequence is CASSQEGVQPQHF. DNA of the CDR3: TGCGCCAGCAGCCAAGAAGGAGTGCAGCCCCAGCATTTT.